This T cell receptor (beta chain) was sequenced during a study of T cell changes during pregnancy in multiple sclerosis. This clone was observed once. Only in-frame clones appear in the TCRdb table, and some are missing; sequencing was by immunoSEQ multiplex PCR. The sample contains under 150,000 clones, 96% of which appear only once. V was trimmed by 2 bases and J by 4 bases, leaving 5 bases between them. Looked up from germline, CDR1 is GTSNPN and CDR2 is SVGIG (reference sequence). The CDR3 runs 12 residues. The source is a female donor with multiple sclerosis, enrolled in a pregnancy study. This chain connects TRBV30 to TRBJ2-2; D gene uncertain. Sequencing used peripheral blood, obtained after pregnancy. The CDR3 DNA reads as TGTGCCTGGAGTAGGAGCACCGGGGAGCTGTTTTTT. This encodes CAWSRSTGELFF.